One sample yielded the 19 T cell receptor beta chains listed below, sequenced in a study of control samples from healthy donors and cancer patients. Sequencing used immunoSEQ multiplex PCR; TCRdb keeps in-frame clones, though not all of them. The sample holds 150,000 to 200,000 clones, around 96% seen once. Sequencing was done on a sample of blood. The receptor set was obtained from a woman aged 25 to 39 in good health.

This chain's CDR3 is CASSTGGETGELFF. The CDR3 DNA is TGTGCCAGCAGCACAGGGGGAGAAACCGGGGAGCTGTTTTTT. V gene TRBV28 combines with J gene TRBJ2-2; the match to TRBD1 covers 8 bases. In germline, CDR1 is MDHEN, CDR2 SYDVKM. V gave up 6 bases and J gave up 5 bases; unmatched junction bases: 5. CDR3 length: 14 residues.

The table lists this clone with a count of one. Written as DNA, the CDR3 is TGCGCCAGCAGTCAATCGTCCCCCGATAGCAATCAGCCCCAGCATTTT. It translates to CASSQSSPDSNQPQHF. The chain combines TRBV23-1 with TRBJ1-5; unclear D gene. TRBV23-1 falls under the ORF class, with uncertain function. The CDR3 consists of 16 residues. V gave up 0 bases and J gave up 0 bases, with 9 bases separating them.

This rearrangement joins TRBV2 to TRBJ2-2; TRBD1 aligns across 8 bases. Germline V gene sequence: CDR1 SNHLY, CDR2 FYNNEI. This CDR3 spans 13 amino acids. V shed 6 bases, J shed 4 bases, and the junction held 1 base outside the gene matches. The CDR3 reads CASRDRVTGELFF. The DNA for the CDR3 is TGTGCCAGCAGGGACAGGGTCACCGGGGAGCTGTTTTTT. Complete variable domain (other parts from reference TRBV2 and TRBJ2-2): EPEVTQTPSHQVTQMGQEVILRCVPISNHLYFYWYRQILGQKVEFLVSFYNNEISEKSEIFDDQFSVERPDGSNFTLKIRSTKLEDSAMYFCASRDRVTGELFFGEGSRLTVL.

The chain recombines TRBV7-9 with TRBJ1-3; no firm D call. Trimming cost V 1 base and J 3 bases, with 1 base left between them. CDR3 size: 12 residues. CDR1 and CDR2 from the germline V gene are SEHNR and FQNEAQ (reference sequence). The CDR3 here is CASSLDGNTIYF. The CDR3 DNA reads TGTGCCAGCAGCTTAGATGGAAACACCATATATTTT.

The V call is TRBV27, the J call TRBJ2-6; TRBD1 matches at 8 bases. CDR1 MNHEY and CDR2 SMNVEV come from the germline V gene (reference sequence). This CDR3 has 17 amino acids. The junction had 7 bases not matched to a gene; V was cut back by 2 bases and J by 4 bases. The CDR3 loop is CASSLDRGFSGANVLTF. The DNA of the CDR3 is TGTGCCAGCAGTTTAGACAGGGGATTTTCCGGGGCCAACGTCCTGACTTTC.

This clone has only a few counts. Different DNA sequences within this sample yield the same CDR3. J is TRBJ1-2 and V is TRBV3-1 (or the pseudogene TRBV3-2); 8 bases are a match to TRBD1. The V gene's germline CDR1 is LGHDT and CDR2 YNNKEL (reference sequence). The CDR3 runs to 15 residues. Trimming took 4 bases from V and 4 from J; bases not matched to a gene: 8. The CDR3 reads CASSPRQGSLYGYTF. For the CDR3, the DNA is TGTGCCAGCAGCCCCCGACAGGGGAGTCTCTATGGCTACACCTTC.

The chain uses TRBV19 and TRBJ2-1, with 7 bases that match TRBD1. CDR3 size: 19 residues. The V gene end was trimmed by 5 bases and the J gene end by 0 bases; junction bases not matched to a gene: 16. Per germline, CDR1 LNHDA and CDR2 SQIVND (reference sequence). The chain's CDR3 is CASSPRQGTGGGSYNEQFF. Here the CDR3 DNA reads TGTGCCAGTAGTCCTCGACAGGGAACTGGTGGCGGCTCCTACAATGAGCAGTTCTTC.

This clone was detected once. The chain carries TRBV29-1 and TRBJ2-7, with D maybe TRBD2 (5 bases). Germline-derived CDR1 and CDR2 are SQVTM and ANQGSEA. CDR3 size: 12 residues. V lost 4 bases and J lost 3, with 10 bases in between. CDR3 protein: CSVGFGDYEQYF. CDR3 sequence (DNA): TGCAGCGTTGGGTTCGGGGACTACGAGCAGTACTTC.

J is TRBJ1-4 and V is TRBV5-6; 7 bases are shared with TRBD1. The CDR3 length is 16 residues. Germline assignment: CDR1 SGHDT and CDR2 YYEEEE. Trimming at V came to 1 base and at J to 3 bases, leaving 6 bases not matched to a gene. CDR3 bases: TGTGCCAGCAGCTTGTTTGGGGGACAGCCTAATGAAAAACTGTTTTTT. Protein sequence: CASSLFGGQPNEKLFF.

The chain combines TRBV19 with TRBJ2-2; TRBD2 might be the D (7 bases). Trimming removed 5 bases at V and 6 bases at J, with 10 bases between. Germline values: CDR1 LNHDA, CDR2 SQIVND (reference sequence). CDR3 size: 13 residues. CDR3 sequence reads: CASSLGGAGELFF. The CDR3 nucleotides are TGTGCCAGTAGTTTAGGGGGGGCCGGGGAGCTGTTTTTT.

This clone was detected only once. V gene TRBV24-1 combines with J gene TRBJ1-2, with unresolved D. Germline assignment: CDR1 KGHDR and CDR2 SFDVKD. The CDR3 consists of 16 residues. V lost 4 bases and J lost 0, with 14 bases in between. CDR3 region: CATSDSALAANYGYTF. As DNA, the CDR3 is TGTGCCACCAGTGACTCGGCACTGGCCGCTAACTATGGCTACACCTTC.

V and J are TRBV11-2 and TRBJ2-7; D is unclear. The germline CDR1 and CDR2 sequences are SGHAT and FQNNGV. The CDR3 is 12 amino acids. V gave up 3 bases and J gave up 4 bases, with 7 bases separating them. The CDR3 here is CASSLLYYEQYF. CDR3 in DNA: TGTGCCAGCAGCTTGTTATATTACGAGCAGTACTTC.

V and J are TRBV9 and TRBJ2-7; 8 positions match TRBD2. Trimming at V came to 0 bases and at J to 3 bases, leaving 5 bases not matched to a gene. Germline lookup yields CDR1 SGDLS and CDR2 YYNGEE. The CDR3 totals 15 residues. The chain's CDR3 is CASSVGAGAYYEQYF. The CDR3 DNA reads TGTGCCAGCAGCGTAGGAGCGGGGGCTTACTACGAGCAGTACTTC.

About this clone itself: Other DNA variants within this sample encode the same CDR3. The chain uses TRBV6-1 and TRBJ2-7; D is uncertain. The CDR3 runs 13 residues. Trimming removed 0 bases from V and 6 bases from J, with 9 bases in between. Germline CDR1 is MNHNS and CDR2 is SASEGT. The CDR3 is CASSEAGVGEQYF. CDR3 bases: TGTGCCAGCAGTGAAGCCGGCGTGGGCGAGCAGTACTTC.

The chain links TRBV25-1 to TRBJ1-3, with TRBD1 matching 7 bases. Germline V gives CDR1 MGHDK, CDR2 SYGVNS. With 4 bases clipped from V and 0 bases from J, the junction kept 6 bases outside the gene matches. The CDR3 runs to 16 residues. The CDR3 loop reads CASSAPGTVSGNTIYF. The CDR3 DNA reads TGTGCCAGCAGTGCCCCCGGGACAGTCTCTGGAAACACCATATATTTT.

This clone was observed a few times. The V gene is TRBV5-5, the J gene TRBJ1-2; TRBD1 is a possible D gene (6 bases). CDR1 SGHKS and CDR2 YYEKEE come from the germline V gene (reference sequence). V lost 0 bases, J lost 6 bases, and 12 bases lay in between. The CDR3 runs 14 residues. CDR3 sequence: CASSLDRVRNGYTF. The CDR3, as DNA: TGTGCCAGCAGCTTGGACAGGGTGAGGAATGGCTACACCTTC.

This rearrangement joins TRBV7-5 to TRBJ1-1; TRBD1 was called by the table and not checked on the DNA. TRBV7-5 is tagged as a pseudogene. The CDR3 runs to 14 residues. CDR3 sequence: CARSIQGANTEAFF. CDR3 nucleotides: TGTGCCAGAAGCATACAGGGGGCGAACACTGAAGCTTTCTTT.

The CDR3 loop is CASSGQGYSNQPQHF. CDR3 sequence (DNA): TGTGCCAGCAGTGGACAGGGTTATAGCAATCAGCCCCAGCATTTT. The chain links TRBV5-8 to TRBJ1-5; 8 bases match TRBD1. CDR1 and CDR2 (germline): SGHTS, YDEGEE. J gave up 0 bases and V 5 bases, and 4 bases lay outside the gene matches. CDR3 size: 15 residues.

The chain uses TRBV5-1 and TRBJ1-1; 8 nucleotides match TRBD1. J was trimmed by 10 bases and V by 3 bases; bases with no gene match: 11. Germline assignment: CDR1 SGHRS and CDR2 YFSETQ. The CDR3 extends over 14 amino acids. Here the CDR3 reads CASSSGTGGLGAFF. CDR3 bases: TGCGCCAGCAGCTCCGGCACAGGGGGGTTAGGAGCTTTCTTT.